Listed below are T cell receptor beta chains from one sample, sequenced in a study of blood T cell repertoires in COVID-19. Sequencing was performed with immunoSEQ multiplex PCR; in TCRdb, only in-frame clones are kept and a portion is missing. Here the sample spans about 140,000 clones, approximately 80% being singletons. Material: peripheral blood. Receptors originate from a man between 50 and 59 years old with acute or convalescent COVID-19. Both conserved end residues are trimmed from each CDR3. The D gene is left open where the match is weak.

J gene | V gene | D gene | CDR3 protein
TRBJ1-1 | TRBV7-7 | . | ASSLASSGKPDTEAF
TRBJ2-4 | TRBV7-9 | TRBD1 | ASSATGGGKNIQY
TRBJ1-3 | TRBV3-1/TRBV3-2 | . | ASSSGLRSGNTIY
TRBJ1-1 | TRBV10-1 | . | ASSESPSGNTEAF
TRBJ1-4 | TRBV6-1 | TRBD1 | ASSDYTGGGGEKLF
TRBJ2-1 | TRBV7-3 | TRBD2 | ASSPRGGSSYNEQF
TRBJ1-3 | TRBV7-6 | TRBD1 | ASSRGQSSGNTIY
TRBJ1-3 | TRBV6-5 | . | ASKLSSGNTIY
TRBJ2-1 | TRBV2 | . | ASSPPAGTLLSYEQF
TRBJ1-2 | TRBV28 | TRBD1 | ASSSLARGPGYT
TRBJ2-3 | TRBV14 | . | ASSRFQGNTDTQY
TRBJ1-1 | TRBV5-4 | . | ASSLALNTEAF
TRBJ1-3 | TRBV6-1 | . | ASSDPQLAGNTIY
TRBJ2-3 | TRBV6-1 | TRBD2 | ASSATSGVSSTDTQY
TRBJ1-2 | TRBV2 | TRBD1 | ASTDPGQDNYGYT